The 21 T cell receptor beta chains below were found in one sample sequenced in a study of cytomegalovirus exposure and HLA in healthy donors. With 60 Vbeta and 13 Jbeta primers, the PCR was carried out. Here immunoSEQ multiplex PCR was the method, and the copy in TCRdb shows in-frame clones only, minus some. The repertoire holds about 67,000 clones, about 79% seen once, with about 8.2% in the top ten. The sample taken for sequencing was PBMCs. All receptors come from a man aged 60-69 years in good health and CMV-seropositive.

The rearrangement links TRBV10-2 to TRBJ2-7; tentatively, D is TRBD1 (6 bases). The length of the CDR3 is 16 residues. With 2 bases removed from V and 5 bases from J, the gap between germline ends came to 19 bases. Per the germline V gene, CDR1 is WSHSY and CDR2 is SAAADI. For the CDR3, the DNA is TGCGCCAGCAGTGAGCCCCCCAACAGGGTGATCGACGAGCAGTACTTC. It translates to CASSEPPNRVIDEQYF.

V and J are TRBV2 and TRBJ1-5; TRBD1 might be the D (5 bases). Germline V gives CDR1 SNHLY, CDR2 FYNNEI. The CDR3 is made up of 14 amino acids. Between the trimmed V and J ends, which lost 7 bases and 7 bases, there was a span of 17 bases. The CDR3, as DNA: TGTGCCAGCAACAAGGGGTTAGTTGGGCAGCCCCAGCATTTT. It is translated as CASNKGLVGQPQHF.

In this sample, this clone turned up once. The chain uses TRBV13 and TRBJ2-5; D gene ambiguous. Germline lookup yields CDR1 PRHDT and CDR2 FYEKMQ (reference sequence). V dropped 5 bases and J dropped 9 bases, with 16 bases sitting between them. The CDR3 extends over 13 amino acids. CDR3 DNA sequence: TGTGCCAGCAGCCTCGGTATGGTTGAGGCCCAGTACTTC. This encodes CASSLGMVEAQYF. Combining the CDR3 with reference TRBV13 and TRBJ2-5 gives the whole variable domain AAGVIQSPRHLIKEKRETATLKCYPIPRHDTVYWYQQGPGQDPQFLISFYEKMQSDKGSIPDRFSAQQFSDYHSELNMSSLELGDSALYFCASSLGMVEAQYFGPGTRLLVL.

This rearrangement joins TRBV7-2 to TRBJ1-2; possible D gene TRBD1, 6 bases. Looked up from germline, CDR1 is SGHTA and CDR2 is FQGNSA. The CDR3 extends over 15 amino acids. V dropped 2 bases and J dropped 4 bases, with 14 bases sitting between them. The chain's CDR3 is CASSLTGMVGYGYTF. In DNA form, the CDR3 reads TGTGCCAGCAGCTTAACAGGGATGGTGGGCTATGGCTACACCTTC. The whole variable domain, remainder taken from reference TRBV7-2 and TRBJ1-2, is GAGVSQSPSNKVTEKGKDVELRCDPISGHTALYWYRQSLGQGLEFLIYFQGNSAPDKSGLPSDRFSAERTGGSVSTLTIQRTQQEDSAVYLCASSLTGMVGYGYTFGSGTRLTVV.

V is TRBV28 and J is TRBJ1-1, with a weak D call TRBD1 (6 bases). V shed 5 bases and J shed 5 bases, with 12 bases lying between them. Germline values: CDR1 MDHEN, CDR2 SYDVKM. This CDR3 spans 13 amino acids. The CDR3 DNA reads as TGTGCCAGCAGTGTCAGGGGTAGTACTGAAGCTTTCTTT. It codes for CASSVRGSTEAFF.

The chain employs TRBV5-1 and TRBJ2-5; 9 bases fit TRBD1. Germline assignment: CDR1 SGHRS and CDR2 YFSETQ. V dropped 4 bases and J dropped 5; count of bases not matched to a gene: 9. This CDR3 contains 15 residues. CDR3 sequence: CASSNMGQGGETQYF. CDR3 nucleotide sequence: TGCGCCAGCAGCAATATGGGACAGGGAGGGGAGACCCAGTACTTC.

This clone appeared once. This sequence joins TRBV4-2 and TRBJ2-1, with 7 bases fitting TRBD1. This CDR3 is built from 19 residues. The V segment lost 1 base and the J segment 7 bases; nucleotides outside the gene matches: 19. Germline values: CDR1 LGHNA, CDR2 YNFKEQ. CDR3: CASSQVIGVRGSATNEQFF. The CDR3 coding sequence is TGTGCCAGCAGCCAAGTTATTGGGGTCAGGGGGTCAGCCACAAATGAGCAGTTCTTC.

The J gene is TRBJ1-2, the V gene TRBV11-3; D not resolved. Germline assignment: CDR1 SGHNT and CDR2 YENEEA. Trimming cost V 0 bases and J 0 bases, with 14 bases left between them. The CDR3 spans 17 residues. CDR3 in DNA: TGTGCCAGCAGCTTAGATCCAGGAACGTTACCTAACTATGGCTACACCTTC. This codes for CASSLDPGTLPNYGYTF.

This clone was seen just once. The chain carries TRBV4-2 and TRBJ2-3; D gene ambiguous. V was trimmed by 3 bases and J by 6 bases, leaving 4 bases between them. The germline V gene has CDR1 LGHNA and CDR2 YNFKEQ. The CDR3 loop spans 11 amino acids. CDR3 in DNA: TGTGCCAGCAGCCAGGGCGATACGCAGTATTTT. Protein product: CASSQGDTQYF.

The chain is built from TRBV7-9 and TRBJ2-2, with TRBD1 matching over 7 bases. This CDR3 contains 15 residues. Germline assignment: CDR1 SEHNR and CDR2 FQNEAQ (reference sequence). V lost 5 bases, J lost 3 bases, and 6 bases stayed unmatched. For the CDR3, the DNA is TGTGCCAGCAGCCCCGACAGGGCATACACCGGGGAGCTGTTTTTT. Its protein is CASSPDRAYTGELFF.

The rearrangement links TRBV5-1 to TRBJ2-6; no clear D gene. V dropped 1 base and J dropped 2 bases, with 7 bases sitting between them. This CDR3 region has 15 residues. Germline V lookup: CDR1 SGHRS, CDR2 YFSETQ. As DNA, the CDR3 is TGCGCCAGCAGCTTGATACGGGCTGGGGCCAACGTCCTGACTTTC. Its translation is CASSLIRAGANVLTF.

The CDR3 coding sequence is TGTGCCAGCAGCGTAGGGCATTGGGGCAACTATGGCTACACCTTC. Translated: CASSVGHWGNYGYTF. This chain connects TRBV9 to TRBJ1-2, with D maybe TRBD1 (5 bases). CDR3 length: 15 residues. Trimming left V 0 bases short and J 2 bases short, with 11 bases between. Germline-derived CDR1 and CDR2 are SGDLS and YYNGEE.

This clone was recorded once. J is TRBJ2-6 and V is TRBV13; a weak D match, TRBD1 (6 bases). This CDR3 is 15 amino acids long. The V gene lost 5 bases and the J gene lost 2 bases, with 10 bases spanning the gap. CDR1 PRHDT and CDR2 FYEKMQ come from the germline V gene (reference sequence). The CDR3, as DNA: TGTGCCAGCAGCATACAGGGCGCTGGGGCCAACGTCCTGACTTTC. This sequence encodes CASSIQGAGANVLTF.

Only a few counts were recorded for this clone. The chain uses TRBV25-1 and TRBJ1-5; D ambiguous. The CDR3 covers 16 residues. V was shortened by 4 bases and J by 0 bases, with 13 bases between the two germline ends. The germline gives CDR1 MGHDK, CDR2 SYGVNS. CDR3 protein: CASSASGQDSNQPQHF. As DNA, the CDR3 is TGTGCCAGCAGTGCATCTGGTCAGGATAGCAATCAGCCCCAGCATTTT.

The table lists this clone with a count of one. The rearrangement links TRBV5-8 to TRBJ2-1; weak D call: TRBD2 (6 bases). From germline, CDR1 is SGHTS and CDR2 YDEGEE. The CDR3 spans 16 residues. V gave up 4 bases and J gave up 7 bases, with 21 bases separating them. CDR3 residues: CASSHGTSRSGNEQFF. The DNA for the CDR3 is TGTGCCAGCAGCCACGGGACTTCCAGGTCAGGGAATGAGCAGTTCTTC.

This clone was seen a few times. The chain carries TRBV7-9 and TRBJ2-1; TRBD2 agrees at 12 bases. Per germline, CDR1 SEHNR and CDR2 FQNEAQ (reference sequence). The V segment lost 3 bases and the J segment 6 bases; nucleotides outside the gene matches: 3. The CDR3 length is 15 residues. This chain's CDR3 is CASSFRGLAGNEQFF. CDR3 DNA sequence: TGTGCCAGCAGCTTCAGGGGACTAGCGGGCAATGAGCAGTTCTTC.

The rearrangement uses TRBV11-2 and TRBJ2-1, with a possible D match to TRBD1 (5 bases). The germline CDR1 and CDR2 sequences are SGHAT and FQNNGV. The CDR3 is 17 residues long. V was trimmed by 2 bases and J by 7 bases, leaving 21 bases between them. CDR3 sequence: CASSLLPRARQGNEQFF. Here the CDR3 DNA reads TGTGCCAGCAGCTTACTACCCCGGGCCCGTCAGGGAAATGAGCAGTTCTTC.

For the CDR3, the DNA is TGTGCCAGCAGCCCAGACAGGGATGGCGCGCAGTACTTC. As protein: CASSPDRDGAQYF. The chain employs TRBV7-8 and TRBJ2-7; 7 bases line up with TRBD1. Trimming took 5 bases from V and 9 from J; bases not matched to a gene: 10. Germline CDR1 is SGHVS and CDR2 is FQNEAQ. CDR3 length equals 13 residues. The full variable domain, in which reference TRBV7-8 and TRBJ2-7 provide the parts outside the CDR3, is GAGVSQSPRYKVAKRGQDVALRCDPISGHVSLFWYQQALGQGPEFLTYFQNEAQLDKSGLPSDRFFAERPEGSVSTLKIQRTQQEDSAVYLCASSPDRDGAQYFGPGTRLTVT.

The CDR3 loop is CAISENPGLAGLNTYNEQFF. CDR3 bases: TGTGCCATCAGTGAGAATCCGGGACTAGCGGGACTAAATACGTACAATGAGCAGTTCTTC. The chain has TRBV10-3 and TRBJ2-1; 13 nucleotides match TRBD2. CDR1 and CDR2 (germline): ENHRY, SYGVKD. V shed 2 bases and J 4 bases; nucleotides not matched to a gene: 14. CDR3 length equals 20 residues.

The V gene is TRBV11-2, the J gene TRBJ1-1, with D perhaps matching TRBD1 (5 bases). The V and J ends lost 4 bases and 8 bases respectively, with 11 bases between them. Per germline, CDR1 SGHAT and CDR2 FQNNGV. The CDR3 totals 12 residues. The CDR3 DNA reads TGTGCCAGCAGCTCCCCGGGGGGGGAAGCTTTCTTT. Its translation is CASSSPGGEAFF.

The V call is TRBV11-3, the J call TRBJ2-7, with a weak D call TRBD2 (5 bases). This CDR3 spans 15 amino acids. Germline V gene lookup returns CDR1 SGHNT and CDR2 YENEEA. Trimming took 0 bases from V and 0 from J, leaving 9 bases between them. The CDR3 nucleotides read TGTGCCAGCAGCTTAGAGTCGGGGAGCTCCTACGAGCAGTACTTC. Amino acid sequence: CASSLESGSSYEQYF. The full variable domain, in which reference TRBV11-3 and TRBJ2-7 provide the parts outside the CDR3, is EAGVVQSPRYKIIEKKQPVAFWCNPISGHNTLYWYLQNLGQGPELLIRYENEEAVDDSQLPKDRFSAERLKGVDSTLKIQPAELGDSAVYLCASSLESGSSYEQYFGPGTRLTVT.